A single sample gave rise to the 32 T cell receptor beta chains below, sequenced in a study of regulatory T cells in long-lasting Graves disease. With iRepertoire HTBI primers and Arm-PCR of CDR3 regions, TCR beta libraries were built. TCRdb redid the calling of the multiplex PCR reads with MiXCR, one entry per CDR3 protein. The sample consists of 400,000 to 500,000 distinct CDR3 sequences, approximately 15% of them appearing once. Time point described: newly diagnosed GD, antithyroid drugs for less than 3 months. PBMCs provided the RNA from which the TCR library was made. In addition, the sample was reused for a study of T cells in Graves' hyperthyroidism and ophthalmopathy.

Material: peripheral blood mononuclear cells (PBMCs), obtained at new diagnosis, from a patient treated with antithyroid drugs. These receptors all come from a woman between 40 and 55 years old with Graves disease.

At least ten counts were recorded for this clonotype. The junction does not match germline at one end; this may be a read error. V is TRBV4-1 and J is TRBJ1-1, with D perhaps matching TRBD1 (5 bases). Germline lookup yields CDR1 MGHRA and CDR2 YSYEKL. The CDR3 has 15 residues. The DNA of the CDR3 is TGTGCCAGCAGCCAAGGTGAAGGGGCAGGAACTGAAGCTTTCTTT. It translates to CASSQGEGAGTEAFF.

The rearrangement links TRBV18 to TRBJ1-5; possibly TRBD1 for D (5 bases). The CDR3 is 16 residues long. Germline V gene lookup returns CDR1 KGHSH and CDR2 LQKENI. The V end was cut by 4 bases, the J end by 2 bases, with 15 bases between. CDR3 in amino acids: CASSLSEGGGNQPQHF. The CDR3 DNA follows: TGTGCCAGCTCACTTTCCGAAGGAGGGGGCAATCAGCCCCAGCATTTT.

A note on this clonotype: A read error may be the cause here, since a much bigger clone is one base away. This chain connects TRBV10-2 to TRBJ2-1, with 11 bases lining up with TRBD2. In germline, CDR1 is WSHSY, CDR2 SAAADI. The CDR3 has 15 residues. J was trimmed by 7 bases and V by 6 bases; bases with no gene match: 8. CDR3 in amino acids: CASSGIAGGRNEQFF. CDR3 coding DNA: TGCGCCAGCAGCGGAATAGCGGGAGGGCGTAATGAGCAGTTCTTC.

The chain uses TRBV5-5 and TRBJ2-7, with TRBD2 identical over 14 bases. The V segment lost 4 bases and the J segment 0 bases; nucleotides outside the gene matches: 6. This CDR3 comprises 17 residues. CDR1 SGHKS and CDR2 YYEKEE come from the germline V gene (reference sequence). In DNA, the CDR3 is TGTGCCAGCAGCCCGGGACTAGCGGGAGACTTCTCCTACGAGCAGTACTTC. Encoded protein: CASSPGLAGDFSYEQYF.

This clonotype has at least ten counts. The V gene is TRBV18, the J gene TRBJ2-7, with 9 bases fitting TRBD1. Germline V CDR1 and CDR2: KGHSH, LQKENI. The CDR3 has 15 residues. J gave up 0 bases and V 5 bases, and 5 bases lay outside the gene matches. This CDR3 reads CASSEGQGTSYEQYF. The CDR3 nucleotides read TGTGCCAGCTCAGAAGGACAGGGGACCTCCTACGAGCAGTACTTC.

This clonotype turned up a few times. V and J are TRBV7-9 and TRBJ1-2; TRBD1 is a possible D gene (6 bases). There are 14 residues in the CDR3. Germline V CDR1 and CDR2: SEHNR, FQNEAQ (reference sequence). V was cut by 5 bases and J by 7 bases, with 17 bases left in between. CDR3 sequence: CASSPLTGLSGYTF. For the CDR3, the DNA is TGTGCCAGCAGCCCATTAACAGGGTTAAGTGGCTACACCTTC.

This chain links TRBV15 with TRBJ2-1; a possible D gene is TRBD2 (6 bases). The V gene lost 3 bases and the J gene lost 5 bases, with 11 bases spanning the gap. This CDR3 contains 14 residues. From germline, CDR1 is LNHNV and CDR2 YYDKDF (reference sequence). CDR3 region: CATSSKGLHNEQFF. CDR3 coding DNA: TGTGCCACCAGCAGCAAGGGACTCCACAATGAGCAGTTCTTC.

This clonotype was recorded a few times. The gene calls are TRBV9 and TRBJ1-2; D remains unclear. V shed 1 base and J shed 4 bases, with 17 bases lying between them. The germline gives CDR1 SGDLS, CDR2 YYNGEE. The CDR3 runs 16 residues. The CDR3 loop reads CASSVRASATAYGYTF. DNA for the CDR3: TGTGCCAGCAGCGTAAGAGCCTCTGCGACGGCCTATGGCTACACCTTC.

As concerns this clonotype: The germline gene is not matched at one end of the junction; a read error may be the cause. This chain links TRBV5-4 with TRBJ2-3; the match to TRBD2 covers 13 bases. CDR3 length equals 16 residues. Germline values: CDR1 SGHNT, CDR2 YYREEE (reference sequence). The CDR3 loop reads CVSSLGLAGLRDTQYF. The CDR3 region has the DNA TGTGTCAGCAGCTTGGGACTAGCGGGATTGCGAGATACGCAGTATTTT.

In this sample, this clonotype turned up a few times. CDR3 region: CASTSSRGFIDEQFF. The CDR3 DNA reads TGTGCCAGTACGAGTTCGCGGGGATTTATCGATGAGCAGTTCTTC. This chain uses TRBV19 with TRBJ2-1, with a weak D call TRBD2 (6 bases). There are 15 residues in the CDR3. Germline V gene lookup returns CDR1 LNHDA and CDR2 SQIVND (reference sequence). V lost 7 bases and J 8 bases, leaving 21 bases between the germline ends.

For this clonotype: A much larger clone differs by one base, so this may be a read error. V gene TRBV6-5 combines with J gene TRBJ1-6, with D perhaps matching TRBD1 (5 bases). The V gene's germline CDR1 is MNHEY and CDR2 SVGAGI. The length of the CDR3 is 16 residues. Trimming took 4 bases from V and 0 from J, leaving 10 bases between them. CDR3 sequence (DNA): TGTGCCAGCAGTTGGGGGGGGAGCTCCTATAATTCACCCCTCCACTTT. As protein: CASSWGGSSYNSPLHF.

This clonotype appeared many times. CDR3 protein: CATSRGQDNTGELFF. The CDR3 region has the DNA TGTGCCACCTCCAGGGGACAGGACAACACCGGGGAGCTGTTTTTT. This chain connects TRBV24-1 to TRBJ2-2; 8 positions match TRBD1. The ends lost 9 bases at V and 2 bases at J; junction bases unmatched: 7. The germline gives CDR1 KGHDR, CDR2 SFDVKD. The CDR3 is 15 residues long.

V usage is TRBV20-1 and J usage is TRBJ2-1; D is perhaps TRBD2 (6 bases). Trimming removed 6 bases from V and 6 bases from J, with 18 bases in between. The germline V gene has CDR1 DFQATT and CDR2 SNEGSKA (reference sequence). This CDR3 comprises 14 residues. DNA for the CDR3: TGCAGTGCCTTCGGACGGGAGAGGGGCAATGAGCAGTTCTTC. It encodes CSAFGRERGNEQFF.

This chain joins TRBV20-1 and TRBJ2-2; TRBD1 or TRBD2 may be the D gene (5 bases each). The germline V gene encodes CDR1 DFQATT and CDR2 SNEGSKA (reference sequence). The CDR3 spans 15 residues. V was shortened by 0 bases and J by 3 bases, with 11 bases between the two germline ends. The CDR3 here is CSARDSRGDTGELFF. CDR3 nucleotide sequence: TGCAGTGCTAGAGATTCGAGGGGTGACACCGGGGAGCTGTTTTTT.

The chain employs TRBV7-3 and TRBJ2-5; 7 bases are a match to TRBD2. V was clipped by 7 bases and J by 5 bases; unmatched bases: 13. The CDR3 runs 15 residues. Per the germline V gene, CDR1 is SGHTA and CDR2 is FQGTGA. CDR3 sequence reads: CASNPFGGGPETQYF. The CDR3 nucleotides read TGTGCCAGCAACCCCTTTGGGGGAGGGCCCGAGACCCAGTACTTC.

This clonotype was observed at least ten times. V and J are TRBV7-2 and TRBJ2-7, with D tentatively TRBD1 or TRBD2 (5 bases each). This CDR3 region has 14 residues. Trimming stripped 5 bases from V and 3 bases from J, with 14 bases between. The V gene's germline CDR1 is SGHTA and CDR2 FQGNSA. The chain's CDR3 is CASSAPGRVYEQYF. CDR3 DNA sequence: TGTGCCAGCAGCGCCCCGGGACGGGTCTACGAGCAGTACTTC. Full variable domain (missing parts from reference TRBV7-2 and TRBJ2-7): GAGVSQSPSNKVTEKGKDVELRCDPISGHTALYWYRQSLGQGLEFLIYFQGNSAPDKSGLPSDRFSAERTGGSVSTLTIQRTQQEDSAVYLCASSAPGRVYEQYFGPGTRLTVT.

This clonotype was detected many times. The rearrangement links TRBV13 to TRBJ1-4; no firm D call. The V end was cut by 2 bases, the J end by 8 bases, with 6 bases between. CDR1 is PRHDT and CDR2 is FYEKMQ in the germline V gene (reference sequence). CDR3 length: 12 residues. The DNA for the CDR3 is TGTGCCAGCAGCTTAAGTGGCGAAAAACTGTTTTTT. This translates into CASSLSGEKLFF.

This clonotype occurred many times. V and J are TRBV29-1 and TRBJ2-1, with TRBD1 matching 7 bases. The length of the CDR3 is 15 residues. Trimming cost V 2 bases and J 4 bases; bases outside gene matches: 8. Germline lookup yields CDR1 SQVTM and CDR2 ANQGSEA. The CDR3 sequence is CSVEKGDSVYNEQFF. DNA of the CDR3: TGCAGCGTTGAAAAAGGGGACAGCGTTTACAATGAGCAGTTCTTC.

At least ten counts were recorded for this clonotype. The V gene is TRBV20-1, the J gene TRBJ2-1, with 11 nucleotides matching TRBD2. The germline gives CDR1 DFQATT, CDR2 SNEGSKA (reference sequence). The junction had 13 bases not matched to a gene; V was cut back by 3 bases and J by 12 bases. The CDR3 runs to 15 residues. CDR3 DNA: TGCAGTGCTAGCTCGACTAGCGGGACTATTGTTGGGCAGTTCTTC. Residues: CSASSTSGTIVGQFF.

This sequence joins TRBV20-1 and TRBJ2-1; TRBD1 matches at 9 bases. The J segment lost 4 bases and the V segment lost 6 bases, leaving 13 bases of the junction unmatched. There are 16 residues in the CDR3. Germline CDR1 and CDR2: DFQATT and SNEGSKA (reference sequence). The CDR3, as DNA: TGCAGTGCCGCCCCAATGGGACAGGGACTTTACAATGAGCAGTTCTTC. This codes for CSAAPMGQGLYNEQFF.

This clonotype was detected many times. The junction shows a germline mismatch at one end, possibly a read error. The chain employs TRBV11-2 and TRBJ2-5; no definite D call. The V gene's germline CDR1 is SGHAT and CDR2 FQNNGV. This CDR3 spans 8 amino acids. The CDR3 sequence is CASSPRDF. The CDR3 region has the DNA TGTGCCAGCAGCCCACGGGACTTC. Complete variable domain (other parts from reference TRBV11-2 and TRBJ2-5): EAGVAQSPRYKIIEKRQSVAFWCNPISGHATLYWYQQILGQGPKLLIQFQNNGVVDDSQLPKDRFSAERLKGVDSTLKIQPAKLEDSAVYLCASSPRDFGPGTRLLVL.

CDR3 sequence (DNA): TGCAGCGTTGGGACAGTTCCTCACGAGCAGTACTTC. It codes for CSVGTVPHEQYF. The chain links TRBV29-1 to TRBJ2-7; maybe TRBD1 (6 bases). V was pared by 4 bases and J by 5 bases, with 12 bases between. Germline V gene lookup returns CDR1 SQVTM and CDR2 ANQGSEA. The CDR3 extends over 12 amino acids.

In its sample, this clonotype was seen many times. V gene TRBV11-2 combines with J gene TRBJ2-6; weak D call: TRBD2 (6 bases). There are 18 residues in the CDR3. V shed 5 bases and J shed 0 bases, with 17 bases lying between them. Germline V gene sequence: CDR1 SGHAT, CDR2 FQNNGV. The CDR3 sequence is CASSEVPGLGSGANVLTF. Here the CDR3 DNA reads TGTGCCAGCAGCGAAGTCCCGGGACTCGGCTCTGGGGCCAACGTCCTGACTTTC.

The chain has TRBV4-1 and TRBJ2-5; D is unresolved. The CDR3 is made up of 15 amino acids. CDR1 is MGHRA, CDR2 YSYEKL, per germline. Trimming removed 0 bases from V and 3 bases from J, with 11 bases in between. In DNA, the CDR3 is TGCGCCAGCAGCCAAGATCGGCAGGTAAAAGAGACCCAGTACTTC. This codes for CASSQDRQVKETQYF.

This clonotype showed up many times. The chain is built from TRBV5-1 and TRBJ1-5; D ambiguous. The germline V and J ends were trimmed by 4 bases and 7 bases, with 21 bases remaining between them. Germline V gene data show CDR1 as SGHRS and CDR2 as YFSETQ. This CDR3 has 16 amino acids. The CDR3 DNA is TGCGCCAGCAGCCTGGATCCGACCGGTACGGGCCAGCCCCAGCATTTT. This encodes CASSLDPTGTGQPQHF. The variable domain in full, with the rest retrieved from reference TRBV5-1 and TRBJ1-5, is KAGVTQTPRYLIKTRGQQVTLSCSPISGHRSVSWYQQTPGQGLQFLFEYFSETQRNKGNFPGRFSGRQFSNSRSEMNVSTLELGDSALYLCASSLDPTGTGQPQHFGDGTRLSIL.

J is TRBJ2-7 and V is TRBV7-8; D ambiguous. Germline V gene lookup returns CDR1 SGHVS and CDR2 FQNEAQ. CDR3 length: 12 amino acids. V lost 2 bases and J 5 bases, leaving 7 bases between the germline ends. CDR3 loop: CASSLTGHEQYF. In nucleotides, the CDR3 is TGTGCCAGCAGCTTAACGGGCCACGAGCAGTACTTC.

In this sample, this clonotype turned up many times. The DNA for the CDR3 is TGTGCCAGCAGTTACTCGACGACAGGGTCCTACGAGCAGTACTTC. Protein: CASSYSTTGSYEQYF. The genes are TRBV6-5 and TRBJ2-7; TRBD1 aligns across 7 bases. The CDR3 runs to 15 residues. Losses at the gene ends were 0 bases for V and 1 base for J; bases not matched to a gene: 3. Germline V gene lookup returns CDR1 MNHEY and CDR2 SVGAGI.

CDR3 DNA sequence: TGTGCCACTACCCAAGGCAATACGCAGTATTTT. Translated, it gives CATTQGNTQYF. The rearrangement uses TRBV19 and TRBJ2-3, with D hard to call. V lost 10 bases, J lost 7 bases, and 12 bases lay in between. The CDR3 runs 11 residues. Germline V gene data show CDR1 as LNHDA and CDR2 as SQIVND (reference sequence).

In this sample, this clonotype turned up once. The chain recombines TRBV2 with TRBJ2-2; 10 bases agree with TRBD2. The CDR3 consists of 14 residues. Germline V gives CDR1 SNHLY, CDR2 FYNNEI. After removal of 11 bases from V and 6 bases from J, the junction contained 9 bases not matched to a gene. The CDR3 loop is CAVSSGSFAGELFF. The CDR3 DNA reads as TGTGCCGTCTCTAGCGGGAGTTTCGCCGGGGAGCTGTTTTTT.

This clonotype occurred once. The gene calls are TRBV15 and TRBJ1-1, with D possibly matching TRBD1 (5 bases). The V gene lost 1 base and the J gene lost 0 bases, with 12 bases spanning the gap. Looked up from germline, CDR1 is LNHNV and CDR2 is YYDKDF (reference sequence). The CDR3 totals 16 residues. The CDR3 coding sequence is TGTGCCACCAGCAGAGTGGGGGGACTAATGAACACTGAAGCTTTCTTT. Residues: CATSRVGGLMNTEAFF.

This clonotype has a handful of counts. The CDR3 region is CASRGWTYEQYF. CDR3 nucleotides: TGTGCCAGCAGGGGATGGACCTACGAGCAGTACTTC. V is TRBV6-1 and J is TRBJ2-7; D is unresolved. The CDR3 spans 12 residues. V shed 6 bases and J shed 2 bases, with 8 bases lying between them. CDR1 is MNHNS and CDR2 is SASEGT in the germline V gene.

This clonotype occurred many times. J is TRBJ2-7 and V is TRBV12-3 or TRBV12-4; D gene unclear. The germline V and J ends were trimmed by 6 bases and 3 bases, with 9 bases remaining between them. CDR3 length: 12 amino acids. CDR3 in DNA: TGTGCCAGCAGCCACCCGGACTACGAGCAGTACTTC. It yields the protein CASSHPDYEQYF.